The rows below give T cell receptor beta chains drawn from one sample of a study of T cells after yellow fever vaccination. TCRdb reprocessed the 5' RACE reads via MiXCR and lists one record per CDR3 protein. The data contain about 340,000 distinct CDR3 sequences, roughly 8.7% of them singletons. The sequencing here drew on PBMCs, taken on the day of the first yellow fever vaccination. The receptors were gathered from a young man who received the YFV17D yellow fever vaccine. The CDR3 runs from the conserved cysteine through the conserved F or W. The order of the fields is CDR3 length, clone size, V gene, J gene, CDR3 protein. Expanded clones are given a class, and other clones once, few, many or no size at all.

cdr3_length: 15; clone_size: few; v_call: TRBV14; j_call: TRBJ2-5; cdr3_aa: CASSQMMGVQETQYF
cdr3_length: 13; clone_size: .; v_call: TRBV7-9; j_call: TRBJ1-2; cdr3_aa: CASSGQGAFGYTF
cdr3_length: 16; clone_size: few; v_call: TRBV7-8; j_call: TRBJ2-2; cdr3_aa: CASSWPGQANTGELFF
cdr3_length: 13; clone_size: many; v_call: TRBV6-1; j_call: TRBJ1-2; cdr3_aa: CASSRTGVYGYTF
cdr3_length: 15; clone_size: few; v_call: TRBV10-1; j_call: TRBJ2-3; cdr3_aa: CASSVLRGGRDTQYF
cdr3_length: 13; clone_size: .; v_call: TRBV7-8; j_call: TRBJ1-1; cdr3_aa: CASSLQGIGEAFF
cdr3_length: 15; clone_size: many; v_call: TRBV7-3; j_call: TRBJ2-3; cdr3_aa: CASSSSSGGPNTQYF
cdr3_length: 15; clone_size: few; v_call: TRBV7-8; j_call: TRBJ1-6; cdr3_aa: CASSLGGEVNSPLHF
cdr3_length: 13; clone_size: .; v_call: TRBV29-1; j_call: TRBJ2-7; cdr3_aa: CSVGDRGKYEQYF
cdr3_length: 13; clone_size: many; v_call: TRBV24-1; j_call: TRBJ1-1; cdr3_aa: CATSDFTGTEAFF
cdr3_length: 14; clone_size: few; v_call: TRBV7-9; j_call: TRBJ1-1; cdr3_aa: CASRDRGAGTEAFF
cdr3_length: 10; clone_size: few; v_call: TRBV20-1; j_call: TRBJ2-3; cdr3_aa: CSASGDTQYF
cdr3_length: 13; clone_size: .; v_call: TRBV12-3/TRBV12-4; j_call: TRBJ1-2; cdr3_aa: CASSLGGFGGYTF
cdr3_length: 15; clone_size: many; v_call: TRBV5-1; j_call: TRBJ1-1; cdr3_aa: CASSSDGPMNTEAFF